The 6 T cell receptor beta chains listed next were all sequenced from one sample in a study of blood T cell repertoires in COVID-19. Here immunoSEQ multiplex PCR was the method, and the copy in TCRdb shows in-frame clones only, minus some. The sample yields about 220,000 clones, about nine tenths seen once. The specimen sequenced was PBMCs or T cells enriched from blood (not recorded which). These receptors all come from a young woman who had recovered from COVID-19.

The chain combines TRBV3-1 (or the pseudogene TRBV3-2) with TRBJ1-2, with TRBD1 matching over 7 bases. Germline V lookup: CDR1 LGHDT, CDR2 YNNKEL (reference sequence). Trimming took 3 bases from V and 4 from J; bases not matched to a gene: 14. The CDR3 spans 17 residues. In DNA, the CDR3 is TGTGCCAGCAGCCACCAAAAGGACAGGCAATTCCCCTATGGCTACACCTTC. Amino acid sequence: CASSHQKDRQFPYGYTF.

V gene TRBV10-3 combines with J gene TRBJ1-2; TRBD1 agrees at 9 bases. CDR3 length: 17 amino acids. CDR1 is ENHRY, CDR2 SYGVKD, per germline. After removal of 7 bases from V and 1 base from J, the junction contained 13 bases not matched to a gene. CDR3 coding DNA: TGTGCCATCACCGGAAACACAGGGGGCTTTCTTAACTATGGCTACACCTTC. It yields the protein CAITGNTGGFLNYGYTF.

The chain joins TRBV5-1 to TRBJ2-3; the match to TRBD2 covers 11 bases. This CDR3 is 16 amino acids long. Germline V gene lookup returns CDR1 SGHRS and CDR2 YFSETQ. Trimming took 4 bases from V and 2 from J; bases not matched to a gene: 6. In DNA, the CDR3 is TGCGCCAGCAGCACTCCTAGCGGGGGGCACACAGATACGCAGTATTTT. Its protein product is CASSTPSGGHTDTQYF.

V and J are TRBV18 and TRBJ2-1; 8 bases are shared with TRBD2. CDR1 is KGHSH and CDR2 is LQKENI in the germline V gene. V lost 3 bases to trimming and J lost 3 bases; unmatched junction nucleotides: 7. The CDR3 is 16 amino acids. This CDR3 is CASSPQGGGIYNEQFF. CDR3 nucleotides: TGTGCCAGCTCACCTCAGGGCGGGGGGATCTACAATGAGCAGTTCTTC.

CDR3 region: CASSRLLDLYNEQFF. CDR3 nucleotides: TGTGCCAGCAGTCGACTCCTTGACCTATACAATGAGCAGTTCTTC. This sequence joins TRBV11-1 and TRBJ2-1; D unresolved. V dropped 6 bases and J dropped 4 bases, with 16 bases sitting between them. The CDR3 extends over 15 amino acids. CDR1 and CDR2 from the germline V gene are SGHAT and FQDESV (reference sequence).

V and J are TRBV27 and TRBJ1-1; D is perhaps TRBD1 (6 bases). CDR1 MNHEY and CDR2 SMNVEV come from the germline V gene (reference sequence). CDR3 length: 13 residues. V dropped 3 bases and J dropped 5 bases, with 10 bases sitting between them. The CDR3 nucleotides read TGTGCCAGCAGTTTCGCAGGGGTGACTGAAGCTTTCTTT. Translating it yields CASSFAGVTEAFF.